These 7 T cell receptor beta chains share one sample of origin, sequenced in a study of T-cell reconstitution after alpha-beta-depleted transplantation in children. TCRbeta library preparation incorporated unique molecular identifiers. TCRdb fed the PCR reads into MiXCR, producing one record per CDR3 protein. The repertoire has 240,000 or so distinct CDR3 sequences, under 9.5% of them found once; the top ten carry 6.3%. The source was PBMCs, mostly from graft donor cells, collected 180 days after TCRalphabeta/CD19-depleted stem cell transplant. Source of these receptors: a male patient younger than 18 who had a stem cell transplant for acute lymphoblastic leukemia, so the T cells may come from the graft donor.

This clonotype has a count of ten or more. This CDR3 reads CAITGTSGSHEQFF. In DNA form, the CDR3 reads TGTGCCATCACCGGGACTAGCGGGAGTCATGAGCAGTTCTTC. This chain connects TRBV10-3 to TRBJ2-1; TRBD2 agrees at 14 bases. The CDR3 contains 14 residues. V dropped 7 bases and J dropped 8; count of bases not matched to a gene: 4. The germline CDR1 and CDR2 sequences are ENHRY and SYGVKD.

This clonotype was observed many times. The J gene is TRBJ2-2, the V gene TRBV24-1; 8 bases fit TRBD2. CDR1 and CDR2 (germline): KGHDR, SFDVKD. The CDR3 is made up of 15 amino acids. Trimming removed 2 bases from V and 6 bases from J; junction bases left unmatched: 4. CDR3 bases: TGTGCCACCAGTGATTGGATAGCGGGACCCGGGGAGCTGTTTTTT. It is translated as CATSDWIAGPGELFF.

The CDR3 DNA sequence: TGTGCCAGCAGCCACCCTAGGGGAAGCGGGGAGGAGACCCAGTACTTC. This codes for CASSHPRGSGEETQYF. The V gene is TRBV3-1, the J gene TRBJ2-5; TRBD2 agrees at 7 bases. The V gene end was trimmed by 3 bases and the J gene end by 5 bases; junction bases not matched to a gene: 12. The CDR3 contains 16 residues. Looked up from germline, CDR1 is LGHDT and CDR2 is YNNKEL (reference sequence).

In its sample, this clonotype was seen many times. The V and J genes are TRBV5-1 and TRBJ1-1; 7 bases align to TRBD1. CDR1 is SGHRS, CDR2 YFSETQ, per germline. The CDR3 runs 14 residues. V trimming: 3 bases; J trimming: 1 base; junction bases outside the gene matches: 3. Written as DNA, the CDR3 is TGCGCCAGCAGCTCGACAGGGAGGAACACTGAAGCTTTCTTT. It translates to CASSSTGRNTEAFF.

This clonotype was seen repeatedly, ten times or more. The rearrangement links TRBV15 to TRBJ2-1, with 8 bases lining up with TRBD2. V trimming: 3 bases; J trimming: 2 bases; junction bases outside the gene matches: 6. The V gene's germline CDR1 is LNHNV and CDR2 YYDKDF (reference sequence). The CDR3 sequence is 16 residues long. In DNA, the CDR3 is TGTGCCACCAGCAGGTCACGGGGGGGGACCTACAATGAGCAGTTCTTC. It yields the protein CATSRSRGGTYNEQFF.

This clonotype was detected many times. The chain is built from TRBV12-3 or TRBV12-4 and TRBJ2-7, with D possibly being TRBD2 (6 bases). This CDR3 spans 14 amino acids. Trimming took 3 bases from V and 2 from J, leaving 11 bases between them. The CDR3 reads CASSLRTTTYEQYF. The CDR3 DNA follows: TGTGCCAGCAGTTTGAGGACTACCACCTACGAGCAGTACTTC.

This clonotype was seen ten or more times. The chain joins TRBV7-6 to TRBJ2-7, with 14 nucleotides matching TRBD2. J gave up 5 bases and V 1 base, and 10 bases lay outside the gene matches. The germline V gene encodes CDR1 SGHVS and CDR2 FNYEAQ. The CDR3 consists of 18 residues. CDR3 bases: TGTGCCAGCAGCTTAGGGGTCGTGGGGGGACTAGCGGGGGACGAGCAGTACTTC. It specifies CASSLGVVGGLAGDEQYF.